This T cell receptor beta chain was found in a study of CD8 T cells in ankylosing spondylitis. The study's findings and limits: Significant enrichment of disease-linked clones was reportedly seen in matched ankylosing spondylitis synovial fluid. A TCR beta motif of 7 to 9 highly homologous variants seemed to mark ankylosing spondylitis blood.

At least ten counts were recorded for this clonotype. Its antigen is still unknown. V was clipped by 5 bases and J by 2 bases; unmatched bases: 9. Germline V gene data show CDR1 as SQVTM and CDR2 as ANQGSEA. This CDR3 contains 14 residues. Molecular-barcoded quantitative 5'-RACE produced these TCR beta libraries. TCRdb used MiXCR to reprocess the 5' RACE reads, holding one entry per CDR3 protein. This repertoire shows around 440,000 distinct CDR3 sequences, 17% found once; its top ten account for approximately 1%. The sequenced sample was blood, either unsorted or a sorted T cell fraction (not recorded which). This TCR came from a male donor with ankylosing spondylitis. The chain carries TRBV29-1 and TRBJ2-7; 7 bases are shared with TRBD2. The CDR3 here is CSVNSRGTTYEQYF. CDR3 nucleotides: TGCAGCGTTAATTCTCGCGGGACTACCTACGAGCAGTACTTC.